Below, 2 T cell receptor beta chains from the same sample are listed, as sequenced in a study of T cells after yellow fever vaccination. TCRdb passed the 5' RACE reads through MiXCR, listing each CDR3 protein once. Of under 550,000 distinct CDR3 sequences listed, less than 25% are singletons. The sequencing here drew on PBMCs, taken approximately 22 days after the first yellow fever vaccination. Receptors originate from a man between 18 and 35 years old who received the YFV17D yellow fever vaccine.

This clonotype appeared many times. The rearrangement joins TRBV10-2 to TRBJ2-5; 10 positions match TRBD1. This CDR3 has 14 residues. Germline values: CDR1 WSHSY, CDR2 SAAADI. The J segment lost 5 bases and the V segment lost 10 bases, leaving 10 bases of the junction unmatched. The CDR3: CATEPGQGTETQYF. CDR3 DNA sequence: TGCGCCACTGAACCGGGACAGGGGACGGAGACCCAGTACTTC.

This rearrangement joins TRBV27 to TRBJ2-7, with D tentatively TRBD1 or TRBD2 (5 bases each). This CDR3 region has 17 residues. Trimming left V 2 bases short and J 4 bases short, with 21 bases between. Germline assignment: CDR1 MNHEY and CDR2 SMNVEV (reference sequence). The CDR3 here is CASSLQGARGTSYEQYF. The CDR3 nucleotides are TGTGCCAGCAGTTTACAAGGTGCGAGGGGTACCTCTTACGAGCAGTACTTC.